This TCR beta chain was obtained from a study of T cell changes during pregnancy in multiple sclerosis. Sequencing used immunoSEQ multiplex PCR; TCRdb keeps in-frame clones, though not all of them. The profile shows about 40,000 clones, approximately 90% of them singletons. The source of this sequence is a female donor with multiple sclerosis, enrolled in a pregnancy study. The material was peripheral blood, obtained before pregnancy.

CDR3 amino acids: CASTFGGIDGYTF. CDR3 in DNA: TGTGCCAGTACATTCGGGGGTATCGATGGCTACACCTTC. V is TRBV19 and J is TRBJ1-2; possibly TRBD1 for D (5 bases). CDR1 is LNHDA, CDR2 SQIVND, per germline (reference sequence). This CDR3 comprises 13 residues. The V end lost 7 bases, the J end lost 6 bases, and 15 bases lay between the germline ends.